Detailed here is one T cell receptor beta chain. Its antigen is still unknown. The CDR3 totals 14 residues. CDR1 and CDR2 from the germline V gene are LGHDT and YNNKEL (reference sequence). V dropped 1 base and J dropped 16 bases, with 20 bases sitting between them. The sample originates from a study of T cell responses to AZD1222 COVID-19 vaccine. Study findings and constraints: The reported proportion of spike-specific TCRs targeting unmutated variant regions was nearly half. A rise in Spike-specific TCR breadth and depth followed two AZD1222 doses. Distributed over spike, vaccine-associated CD4 TCRs predominated at 160-218 and 743-854. Seropositive at baseline were only six AZD1222 recipients.

Clones were read by immunoSEQ multiplex PCR, and TCRdb kept only the in-frame ones, dropping some. The repertoire includes about 190,000 clones, approximately 92% of them detected once, and about 4% sits in the top ten. The chain joins TRBV3-1 (or the pseudogene TRBV3-2) to TRBJ2-1; D remains unclear. The TCR was taken from an adult who received the MenACWY meningococcal vaccine as a control. This material consisted of peripheral blood, taken 28 days after the second dose of the MenACWY control vaccine. This CDR3 is CASSQAQSGVAHFF. The CDR3 bases are TGTGCCAGCAGCCAAGCGCAGAGTGGGGTGGCCCATTTCTTC.